The T cell receptor (beta chain) described here comes from a study of T-cell reconstitution after alpha-beta-depleted transplantation in children. Notes on the study in general: As was reported, about two months after transplant, alpha-beta T cells came from several hundred expanded graft clones. Surviving recipient T cells and thymic progenitors accounted for the high day-60 TCRbeta diversity observed in some patients. The main origin of T-cell counts and diversity one year after transplant was newly produced T cells.

J gave up 3 bases and V 2 bases, and 9 bases lay outside the gene matches. The CDR3 extends over 17 amino acids. Germline CDR1 and CDR2: SEHNR and FQNEAQ (reference sequence). As regards this clonotype: Its antigen is unidentified.

Unique molecular identifiers were used in preparing the TCRbeta library. TCRdb reprocessed the PCR reads via MiXCR and lists one record per CDR3 protein. Altogether around 800,000 distinct CDR3 sequences are present, roughly 15% being singletons, with the ten largest covering approximately 5%. V gene TRBV7-9 combines with J gene TRBJ2-3; 9 nucleotides agree with TRBD2. This sample comprised PBMCs, mostly from graft donor cells, obtained 360 days after TCRalphabeta/CD19-depleted stem cell transplant. The receptor comes from a male patient younger than 18 who had a stem cell transplant for acute lymphoblastic leukemia, so the T cells may come from the graft donor. CDR3 protein: CASSLRGLAGPTDTQYF. The CDR3 DNA follows: TGTGCCAGCAGCTTACGAGGGCTAGCGGGACCGACAGATACGCAGTATTTT.